The entry below describes one TCR beta chain. Its specific antigen is unknown. No quality values exist for individual bases; no much larger clone is one base distant. Whole blood was collected in K2EDTA tubes by collaborating institutions according to the institutions' own protocols. For TCRbeta analysis, collaborators shipped samples as frozen whole blood, isolated PBMCs, or DNA extracted from either of those sample types. The immunoSEQ Assay, a bias-controlled multiplex PCR, was used to amplify TCRbeta CDR3 regions from genomic DNA. As for how the authors treated the data: Nucleated cell counts per sample were estimated from amplification of reference gene primers within the assay. To quantify the absolute abundance of each unique TCRbeta CDR3 rearrangement, sequence reads were collapsed and filtered. For each sample, productive Simpson clonality was calculated as the square root of Simpson's diversity index across productive rearrangements. The clones in this table, taken by TCRdb from immuneACCESS, are in-frame only. Not every clone is retained; where verified, under half of the shortfall comes from an unresolved V gene, and the cause of the rest is unknown. That table furnishes V, J and clone size, whereas the DNA furnished D and trimming. The sample table shows 90,000 to 120,000 clones, and 88% are seen once. The ten largest clones add up to 6.8% of the sample.

This specimen belongs to a study of blood T cell repertoires in COVID-19 (dated by TCRdb to the early 2020s). For context, the study as a whole: Samples covering the acute and convalescent phases of COVID-19 were provided by collaborators in the United States, Italy and Spain. Where available, HLA class I and class II types were taken from metadata supplied by the sample provider and were not determined by assay-based typing. The material from the prospective study consisted of cDNA or gDNA derived from T cells, B-cell-depleted T cells, or PBMCs. The samples were drawn from the first 160 participants of the ongoing ImmuneRACE study and from over a thousand subjects provided by 6 global collaborators. A de-identified subject ID, COVID-19 status, age in years and sex were almost always included in the sample metadata. The repertoires were made available in a free public database intended to serve as a resource for research on the immune response to SARS-CoV-2. Subjects who had been exposed to COVID-19, were actively infected with it, or had recovered from it provided the deeply sampled blood TCRbeta repertoires that made up the dataset.

The germline V gene specifies SQVTM as CDR1 and ANQGSEA as CDR2. From its cysteine to its phenylalanine, the CDR3 spans 16 amino acids. CDR3 DNA is the only sequence kept; it has 48 bases, read in frame from the first base. The V and J ends are trimmed by 6 bases and 0 bases, leaving 15 bases between them. Overall results and qualifications from the work: The amount of clinical and demographic metadata varied by source and participant and was provided uncurated.

The sequence was obtained from a man aged 45-65 years with active or convalescent COVID-19. Recombination connected TRBV29-1 to TRBJ2-6; TRBD1 is a possible D gene, resting on 6 matching bases. The sequencing input was peripheral blood. The CDR3 loop reads CSVGDRWDSGANVLTF. The DNA reads TGCAGCGTCGGAGACAGGTGGGACTCTGGGGCCAACGTCCTGACTTTC. Here the CDR3 is joined to the reference TRBV29-1 and TRBJ2-6 genes, and the full variable domain is: SAVISQKPSRDICQRGTSLTIQCQVDSQVTMMFWYRQQPGQSLTLIATANQGSEATYESGFVIDKFPISRPNLTFSTLTVSNMSPEDSSIYLCSVGDRWDSGANVLTFGAGSRLTVL.